What follows is one TCR beta chain and its context. It has no known antigen specificity. No quality values exist for individual bases; no much larger clone is one base distant. These data are taken from a study of cytomegalovirus exposure and HLA in healthy donors (dated by TCRdb to the late 2010s). At the level of the whole study: An earlier analysis of 550 to 700 of the donors reported approximately 300 Gb of sequence data and more than 90 million unique TCR beta sequences from about 179 million T cells. About 310 gigabases of sequencing data and 70 million to 100 million unique TCR sequences were included in an early release covering about 700 HLA-typed donors. The genetic ancestry cluster associated with self-reported Caucasian donors included about 84% of the roughly 410 genotyped donors. The aim of the study was to test whether cataloging public T cell receptors could identify signatures of past pathogen exposure. Using immunosequencing, the study profiled T cell repertoires from 550 to 750 subjects and related those repertoires to cytomegalovirus serostatus. A separate validation cohort of 100 to 150 different subjects was used in addition to the roughly 640-subject first cohort. To predict cytomegalovirus infection status, the study combined high-throughput TCR immunosequencing, statistical association of individual TCRs with disease status, and machine learning. A later analysis re-examined previously published TCR beta repertoires from more than 600 donors and added high-resolution HLA genotyping to investigate patterns of TCR occurrence. The later analysis used no new phenotypic data to find candidate immune exposures, relying instead on TCR beta sequences and their occurrence across donors. An earlier analysis of approximately 500 of the donors applied high-throughput TCR beta sequencing to assess whether each TCR beta V gene segment acted as functional or pseudogenic. Alongside the repertoire data, information on donor age, sex, ethnicity and CMV serostatus was compiled. A later genetic analysis used genome-wide SNP genotypes for about 60% of the roughly 700 donors, treating that subset as a discovery cohort. All discovery cohort repertoires had been generated on a single sequencing platform. HLA typing covered class I and class II loci at four-digit resolution. Typing coverage varied by locus: roughly 620-640 donors for A, B, C, DRB1 and DQB1; roughly 510 for DQA1; nearly 610 for DPA1; approximately 470 for DPB1. Because of strong linkage in the cohort, roughly five DR-DQ haplotypes were treated as single units for association and clustering. On average, around 200,000 unique TCR beta nucleotide sequences were sequenced per donor among about 400 genotyped donors of the cohort, with roughly 18% of those sequences being non-productive. What the authors observed across the whole study: A further reported finding was that TCR beta sequences accurately predicted the HLA-A and HLA-B alleles for most subjects in the first cohort. Compared with equally common non-associated chains, HLA-associated TCR beta chains in a later analysis were more clonally expanded and had lower generation probabilities. In a later analysis, the rate of TCR association differed among HLA loci, with DRB1 alleles having the most associated TCRs and HLA-C alleles having the fewest. Because counts were too low, around 17 rarely observed V segments, including chromosome 9 orphons, were left out of the earlier analysis of over 550 of the donors. In vitro tests confirmed that three of the cytomegalovirus-associated TCR beta chains recognize cytomegalovirus antigens. Roughly uniform sequencing depth across donors was assumed in presence/absence analyses, although this assumption may not hold. Because the 87-base-pair reads could not distinguish some IMGT-functional V segments, including TRBV6-2 and TRBV6-3, those segments were excluded. In a later genetic analysis, a missense DCLRE1C variant was associated with V-gene and J-gene trimming of TCR beta chains, and the association was replicated in an independent cohort. Across donors, most TCR sequences were observed very rarely, whereas some public TCRs were present in many individuals. The cohort was sequenced for TCR beta chains only, and without alpha or paired-chain data the features that could be detected were limited. According to a later analysis, most CMV-associated TCR beta chains appeared to be HLA-restricted, and the HLA associations seemed to be driven largely by CMV exposure. In an earlier analysis of fewer than 750 of the donors, most TCR beta V segments were observed in productive rearrangements about 87% or about 30% of the time, broadly matching IMGT annotations. In a later analysis, several top co-occurrence clusters were reported to appear linked to parvovirus B19, influenza, CMV and Epstein-Barr virus. Linkage disequilibrium might explain the correlated functional status among segregating V segments, but an unknown experimental factor could not be ruled out. For the cohort, immune exposure information was limited to CMV serostatus. Because HLA typing was unavailable for some donors at each locus, only the typed subset was used in association tests. In both the original and validation cohorts, the classifier was reported to diagnose cytomegalovirus status with high specificity and sensitivity. A cluster of highly shared sequence variants was judged likely to represent a technical artifact of the sequencing pipeline. At a false discovery rate of 0.05, a later analysis linked 15,000 to 20,000 TCR beta sequences to specific HLA alleles. According to a later genetic analysis, donors in an Asian-associated ancestry cluster had fewer N-insertions in productive TCRs than the approximately 610-donor mean. The study gave a list of 150 to 200 TCR beta chains associated with cytomegalovirus. According to the authors, the approach could potentially be generalized to other disease states and immunological phenotypes. Assigning TCR associations to individual alleles was difficult when HLA alleles, especially DR and DQ, strongly co-occurred.

Relative to germline, V is missing 8 bases and J is missing 8 bases, with 10 bases of the junction outside any gene match. According to the germline V gene, CDR1 reads MNHEY and CDR2 reads SVGAGI. Reading from cysteine to phenylalanine, the CDR3 counts 14 amino acids. Only the CDR3 region is kept as DNA, spanning 42 bases read in frame from base 1. Libraries were made using the immunoSEQ multiplex PCR assay. The multiplex PCR relied on a mix of 60 forward primers for TCR Vbeta segments and 13 reverse primers for TCR Jbeta segments. Amplification of the CDR3 region of rearranged TCR beta genes was performed with a multiplex PCR assay on genomic DNA. Amplified TCR beta libraries were sequenced as 87-base-pair reads on the Illumina HiSeq System. In the authors' own workflow: A later analysis counted about 80 million unique TCR beta chains across the 500 to 850 repertoires, and around 9.9 million of these chains were shared by at least two donors. To remove PCR and sequencing errors, raw reads were error-corrected and collapsed into unique sequences using a nearest-neighbor algorithm that merged closely related sequences. V, D and J gene segments were assigned by aligning CDR3 sequences to IMGT reference sequences. For a sequence to be retained, a match of at least six nucleotides to both a V gene segment and a J gene segment was required. Rearrangements were called productive when the CDR3 lacked stop codons and stayed in frame with V and J; all others were non-productive. CDR3 was defined by IMGT convention, running from the second conserved V-encoded cysteine to the conserved J-encoded phenylalanine. Sequences without an unambiguous match to a single V gene segment were excluded from the earlier analysis of approximately 560 of the donors. In an earlier analysis of some 590 of the donors, V segments were called functional above 56.7% productive rearrangements and were called segregating when the between-donor standard deviation exceeded 5%. A statistical classification framework was built for diagnosing cytomegalovirus status from the catalog of TCR beta chain sequences. In a later analysis, V and J genes were assigned by comparing TCR nucleotide sequences against IMGT/GENE-DB human TR gene sequences. In a later analysis, CDR3 sequences and most-parsimonious VDJ recombination scenarios were assigned using the TCRdist pipeline. In a later analysis, each TCR beta chain was defined by its CDR3 amino acid sequence together with its V-gene family, and reads lacking a unique V-gene family were excluded. In a later analysis, 450 to 600 highly shared, low-generation-probability nucleotide sequences were removed to address suspected cross-contamination and a sequencing artifact. A later analysis calculated a clonal expansion index for each public chain from normalized within-repertoire ranks of inferred template counts. Generation probabilities in a later analysis came from a VDJ recombination model fitted to out-of-frame rearrangements, and those results were checked against IGoR. A later analysis scored TCR-TCR, TCR-HLA and TCR-CMV co-occurrence with hypergeometric tests, applying a repertoire-size bias correction to TCR pairs. In a later analysis, false discovery rates were estimated by permuting HLA or CMV assignments 20 times. In a later analysis, co-occurring TCRs were grouped using DBSCAN, and TCRdist sequence similarity was added for clustering within HLA-allele-positive subsets. Repertoires with fewer than 30,000 or more than 120,000 public chains, plus five repertoires with anomalous nucleotide sharing, were excluded from co-occurrence clustering. Here the immuneACCESS table is served through TCRdb, limited to in-frame sequences with V and J called. Missing clones are a known gap in these copies; in checked studies unresolved V genes cover under half, and the rest lacks a known reason. V and J calls and clone size follow that table, whereas D and trimming were derived from the DNA. Here the sample has about 200,000 clones; roughly an eighth occur a single time. About 7.8% of the sample belongs to the ten largest clones.

In total, fewer than 750 healthy bone marrow donors made up the cohort. At the time of sampling, every cohort member was nominally healthy, though immune exposures that went unrecorded were likely present. The donor was CMV seropositive and belonged to the group of 250 to 350 seropositive cohort members. A peripheral blood sample was provided by each donor, and peripheral blood mononuclear cells were used for TCR beta sequencing. The Qiagen DNeasy Blood Extraction Kit was used to extract genomic DNA from the blood cell samples. The sequence came from a man in his fifties in good health and CMV-seropositive. The sequence joins TRBV6-5 to TRBJ1-4, with TRBD1 matching 8 junction bases. The source material was PBMCs. The CDR3 in this case is CASQGAGQGEKLFF. The sequence in DNA is TGTGCCAGCCAGGGGGCAGGGCAAGGGGAAAAACTGTTTTTT.